This is a list of T cell receptor beta chains from one sample in a study of blood T cells in healthy people across ages. TCRdb reprocessed the 5' RACE reads with MiXCR, giving one entry per CDR3 protein. The sample records fewer than 800,000 distinct CDR3 sequences, under 25% being singletons. Source material: blood. These receptors all come from a man in his 70s in good health. The CDR3 runs from the conserved cysteine through the conserved F or W. A D gene is named only where the DNA matches it firmly. Some rows mark clone size as missing; the rest say once, few, many or name a class of expanded clone.

V gene,D gene,J gene,clone size,CDR3 protein,CDR3 DNA
TRBV7-2,-,TRBJ2-1,few,CASSLISGPYNEQFF,TGTGCCAGCAGCTTAATAAGCGGTCCCTACAATGAGCAGTTCTTC
TRBV10-3,-,TRBJ2-5,-,CAISAHGAQETQYF,TGTGCCATCAGTGCTCACGGGGCCCAAGAGACCCAGTACTTC
TRBV6-2/TRBV6-3,-,TRBJ1-2,-,CASSYEGKGYTF,TGTGCCAGCAGTTACGAGGGGAAGGGCTACACCTTC
TRBV10-2,TRBD2,TRBJ2-1,-,CASRTRGEAGVPNEQFF,TGCGCCAGCAGGACCCGCGGGGAAGCGGGAGTCCCGAATGAGCAGTTCTTC
TRBV7-2,TRBD1,TRBJ1-2,-,CASSLWKWGTGDYGYTF,TGTGCCAGCAGCTTATGGAAGTGGGGGACAGGGGACTATGGCTACACCTTC
TRBV4-3,-,TRBJ2-3,few,CASSQESAGNTQYF,TGCGCCAGCAGCCAAGAATCGGCGGGGAATACGCAGTATTTT
TRBV7-3,-,TRBJ2-3,few,CASSLRSEFGDTQYF,TGTGCCAGCAGCTTAAGGAGCGAGTTTGGAGATACGCAGTATTTT
TRBV12-3/TRBV12-4,TRBD2,TRBJ2-4,-,CASSTRLAANIQYF,TGTGCCAGCAGTACAAGACTAGCGGCAAACATTCAGTACTTC
TRBV11-2,-,TRBJ1-2,-,CASSLDWTRGNEQFFGPGDYGYTF,-
TRBV20-1,TRBD2,TRBJ2-3,few,CRGLAGTDTQYF,TGCAGAGGACTAGCGGGCACAGATACGCAGTATTTT
TRBV6-1,TRBD1,TRBJ2-7,-,CASSEAAGQDSYEQYF,TGCGCCAGCAGTGAAGCGGCGGGACAGGACTCCTACGAGCAGTACTTC
TRBV6-2/TRBV6-3,TRBD1,TRBJ1-1,-,CASSYGDRGETEAFF,TGTGCCAGCAGTTACGGAGACAGGGGTGAAACTGAAGCTTTCTTT
TRBV14,-,TRBJ1-5,once,CASSQAPRVMGNQPQHF,TGTGCCAGCAGCCAAGCCCCCCGCGTTATGGGCAATCAGCCCCAGCATTTT
TRBV5-6,TRBD1,TRBJ2-1,few,CASSLTVKGADEQFF,TGTGCCAGCAGCTTGACCGTCAAGGGGGCTGATGAGCAGTTCTTC
TRBV4-2,TRBD2,TRBJ2-3,few,CASTPAGTSGVITDTQYF,TGTGCCAGCACCCCCGCAGGGACTAGCGGGGTTATCACAGATACGCAGTATTTT
TRBV6-5,-,TRBJ2-3,-,CASSNPGDTDTQYF,TGTGCCAGCTCTAATCCGGGAGATACAGATACGCAGTATTTT
TRBV6-5,-,TRBJ2-5,-,CASRGSGNYRETQYF,TGTGCCAGCAGGGGATCAGGGAATTATAGGGAGACCCAGTACTTC
TRBV5-1,TRBD1,TRBJ1-2,few,CASSLRRQGNDGYTF,TGCGCCAGCAGCTTGCGAAGACAGGGAAATGATGGCTACACCTTC
TRBV20-1,-,TRBJ2-3,few,CSAFLGRTDTQYF,TGCAGTGCCTTTCTAGGGCGGACAGATACGCAGTATTTT
TRBV11-2,TRBD2,TRBJ2-1,-,CASGILAGGYNEQFF,TGTGCCAGCGGCATTCTAGCGGGAGGCTACAATGAGCAGTTCTTC
TRBV7-2,TRBD1,TRBJ2-7,few,CASSYAGQGIHEQYF,TGTGCCAGCAGCTATGCGGGACAGGGGATCCACGAGCAGTACTTC
TRBV9,-,TRBJ1-2,once,CASSVGDTRYGYTF,TGTGCCAGCAGCGTAGGAGACACCCGCTATGGCTACACCTTC
TRBV28,-,TRBJ1-4,-,CASSLFGPTGTISATNEKLFF,TGTGCCAGCAGTTTATTCGGCCCAACAGGCACTATCTCTGCAACTAATGAAAAACTGTTTTTT
TRBV7-9,-,TRBJ1-3,many,CASKEGAGNTIYF,TGTGCCAGCAAGGAGGGGGCTGGAAACACCATATATTTT
TRBV5-6,TRBD2,TRBJ2-5,few,CATSIAGGRGETQYF,TGTGCCACGTCAATAGCGGGAGGCCGGGGAGAGACCCAGTACTTC
TRBV5-1,TRBD1,TRBJ1-1,few,CASNGQGALDYTGAFF,TGCGCCAGCAACGGACAGGGGGCGCTGGATTACACTGGAGCTTTCTTT
TRBV12-3/TRBV12-4,TRBD2,TRBJ2-5,few,CASGGTGRTSGSPQETQYF,TGTGCCAGCGGCGGGACAGGGCGCACTAGCGGGAGTCCCCAAGAGACCCAGTACTTC
TRBV29-1,-,TRBJ2-1,-,CSVARSSYNEQFF,TGCAGCGTTGCACGGAGCTCCTACAATGAGCAGTTCTTC
TRBV7-9,-,TRBJ1-4,-,CASSLIGAEKLFF,TGTGCCAGCAGCTTAATAGGGGCTGAAAAACTGTTTTTT
TRBV18,-,TRBJ2-1,-,CASSVIDRGEQFF,TGTGCCAGCTCCGTAATCGACAGAGGTGAGCAGTTCTTC
TRBV29-1,-,TRBJ2-3,-,CSWWTSGTQYF,TGCAGCTGGTGGACATCCGGTACGCAGTATTTT
TRBV29-1,-,TRBJ2-1,few,CSAESGNSDEQFF,TGCAGCGCAGAAAGTGGGAATAGTGATGAGCAGTTCTTC
TRBV30,TRBD1,TRBJ2-2,-,CAWQGAGTGELFF,TGTGCCTGGCAGGGGGCAGGAACCGGGGAGCTGTTTTTT
TRBV7-3,-,TRBJ2-2,many,CASSPQDSHTGELFF,TGTGCCAGCAGCCCCCAGGACTCCCACACCGGGGAGCTGTTTTTT
TRBV28,-,TRBJ1-5,few,CASSTFRVTQHF,TGTGCCAGCAGTACCTTCAGGGTGACCCAGCATTTT
TRBV2,-,TRBJ1-1,many,CASSEEAPGTHRPNTEAFF,TGTGCCAGCAGTGAAGAGGCTCCAGGGACACACAGGCCGAACACTGAAGCTTTCTTT
TRBV5-1,-,TRBJ2-7,-,CASSLQGWEQYF,TGCGCCAGCAGCTTGCAGGGGTGGGAGCAGTACTTC
TRBV6-6,-,TRBJ2-7,-,CASSYHGQSYEQYF,TGTGCCAGCAGTTATCACGGACAGTCCTACGAGCAGTACTTC
TRBV6-5,TRBD2,TRBJ2-1,few,CASSKTSGSYNEQFF,TGTGCCAGCAGTAAGACTAGCGGGAGTTACAATGAGCAGTTCTTC
TRBV4-2,TRBD2,TRBJ2-1,-,CASSQGSGRAGANEQFF,TGTGCCAGCAGCCAAGGTAGCGGGAGGGCCGGGGCCAATGAGCAGTTCTTC
TRBV24-1,-,TRBJ2-1,-,CATSDPLIGEAYNEQFF,TGTGCCACCAGTGATCCTCTTATAGGGGAGGCCTACAATGAGCAGTTCTTC
TRBV28,-,TRBJ1-2,few,CASSLQGFGYTF,TGTGCCAGCAGTTTGCAGGGTTTTGGCTACACCTTC
TRBV20-1,-,TRBJ1-3,-,CSAHPPQRNTIYF,TGCAGTGCCCACCCACCCCAGCGAAACACCATATATTTT
TRBV5-1,TRBD2,TRBJ2-1,-,CASSQSGRAANEQFF,TGCGCCAGCAGCCAAAGCGGGAGGGCCGCGAATGAGCAGTTCTTC
TRBV20-1,TRBD2,TRBJ2-3,-,CSARPGLVPDTQYF,TGCAGTGCTAGGCCGGGACTAGTCCCAGATACGCAGTATTTT
TRBV3-1,TRBD2,TRBJ2-5,-,CASSQLRESAWTQYF,TGTGCCAGCAGCCAATTGCGGGAGTCGGCGTGGACCCAGTACTTC
TRBV18,TRBD1,TRBJ2-5,-,CASANRGETQYF,TGTGCCAGCGCAAACAGGGGCGAGACCCAGTACTTC
TRBV28,-,TRBJ2-3,-,CASTVAMGTDTQYF,TGTGCCAGCACAGTCGCCATGGGCACAGATACGCAGTATTTT
TRBV7-9,-,TRBJ2-5,few,CASSLKQQQETQYF,TGTGCCAGCAGCTTAAAACAGCAGCAAGAGACCCAGTACTTC
TRBV5-1,TRBD1,TRBJ2-1,few,CASSLAGGQGGNEQFF,TGCGCCAGCAGCTTGGCCGGGGGACAGGGGGGAAATGAGCAGTTCTTC
TRBV29-1,-,TRBJ2-1,-,CSAAGAASYNEQFF,TGCAGCGCCGCAGGGGCAGCGTCCTACAATGAGCAGTTCTTC
TRBV7-2,-,TRBJ2-1,many,CASSLRGDRNNEQFF,TGTGCCAGCAGTTTAAGAGGAGACCGCAACAATGAGCAGTTCTTC
TRBV28,-,TRBJ2-7,-,CASSLQGKSSYEQYF,TGTGCCAGCAGTTTACAGGGGAAAAGCTCCTACGAGCAGTACTTC